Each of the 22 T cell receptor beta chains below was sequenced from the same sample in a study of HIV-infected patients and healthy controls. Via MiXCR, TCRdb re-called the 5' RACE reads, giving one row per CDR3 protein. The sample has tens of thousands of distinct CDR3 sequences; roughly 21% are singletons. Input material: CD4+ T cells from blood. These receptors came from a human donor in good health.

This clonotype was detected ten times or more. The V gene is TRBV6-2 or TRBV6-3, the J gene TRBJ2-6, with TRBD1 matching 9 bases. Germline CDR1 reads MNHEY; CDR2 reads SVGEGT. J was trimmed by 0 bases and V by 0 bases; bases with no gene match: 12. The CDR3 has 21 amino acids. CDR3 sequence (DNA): TGTGCCAGCAGTTACTCGGTACAGGGGGCTCTCTCTCTCTCTGGGGCCAACGTCCTGACTTTC. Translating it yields CASSYSVQGALSLSGANVLTF.

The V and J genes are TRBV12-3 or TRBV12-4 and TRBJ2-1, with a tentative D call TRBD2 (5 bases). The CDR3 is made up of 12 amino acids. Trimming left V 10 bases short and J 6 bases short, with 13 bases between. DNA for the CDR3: TGTGCCACTTCCCTCGGGGTCAATGAGCAGTTCTTC. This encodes CATSLGVNEQFF.

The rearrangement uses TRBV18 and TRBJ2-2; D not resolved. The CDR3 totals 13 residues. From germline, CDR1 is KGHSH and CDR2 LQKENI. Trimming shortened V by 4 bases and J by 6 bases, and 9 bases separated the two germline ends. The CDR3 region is CASSRQSPGELFF. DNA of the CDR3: TGTGCCAGCTCACGCCAGTCCCCCGGGGAGCTGTTTTTT.

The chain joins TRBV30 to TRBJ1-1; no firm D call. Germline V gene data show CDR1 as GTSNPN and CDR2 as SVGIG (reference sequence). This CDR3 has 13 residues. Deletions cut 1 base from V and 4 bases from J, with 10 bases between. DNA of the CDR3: TGTGCCTGGAGTGCGGACGAGGGCACTGAAGCTTTCTTT. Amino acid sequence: CAWSADEGTEAFF.

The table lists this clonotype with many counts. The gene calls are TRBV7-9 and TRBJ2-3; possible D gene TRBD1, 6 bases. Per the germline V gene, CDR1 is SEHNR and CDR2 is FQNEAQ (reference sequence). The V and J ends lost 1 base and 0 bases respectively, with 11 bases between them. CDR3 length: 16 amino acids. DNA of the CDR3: TGTGCCAGCAGCTTAGGGACAGACCTGAGCACAGATACGCAGTATTTT. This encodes CASSLGTDLSTDTQYF.

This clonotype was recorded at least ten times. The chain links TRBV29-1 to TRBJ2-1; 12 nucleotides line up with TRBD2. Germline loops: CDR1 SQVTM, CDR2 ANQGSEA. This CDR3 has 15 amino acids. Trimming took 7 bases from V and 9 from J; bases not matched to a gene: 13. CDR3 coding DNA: TGCAGCGGGAGGCCTAGCGGGAGGGGGTCGGGTGAGCAGTTCTTC. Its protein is CSGRPSGRGSGEQFF.

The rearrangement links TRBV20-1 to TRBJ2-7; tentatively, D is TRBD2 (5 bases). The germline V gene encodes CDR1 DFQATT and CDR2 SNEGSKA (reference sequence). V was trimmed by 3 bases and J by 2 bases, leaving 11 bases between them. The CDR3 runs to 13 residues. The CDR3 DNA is TGCAGTGCTAGCGGGATAGGCACCTACGAGCAGTACTTC. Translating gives CSASGIGTYEQYF.

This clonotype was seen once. The DNA of the CDR3 is TGCAGTGCTAGAAAAGCGGGAGGGCCTGGCGAGCAGTACTTC. Its protein product is CSARKAGGPGEQYF. V usage is TRBV20-1 and J usage is TRBJ2-7; 10 bases map to TRBD2. CDR1 is DFQATT, CDR2 SNEGSKA, per germline (reference sequence). CDR3 size: 14 residues. The V gene end was trimmed by 2 bases and the J gene end by 6 bases; junction bases not matched to a gene: 7.

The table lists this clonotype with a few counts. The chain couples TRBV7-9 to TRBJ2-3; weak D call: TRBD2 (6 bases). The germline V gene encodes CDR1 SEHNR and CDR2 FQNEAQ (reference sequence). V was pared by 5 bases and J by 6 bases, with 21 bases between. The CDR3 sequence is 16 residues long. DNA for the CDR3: TGTGCCAGCAGCCCCCCCGGAGGTGGCGCGGGGGATACGCAGTATTTT. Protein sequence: CASSPPGGGAGDTQYF.

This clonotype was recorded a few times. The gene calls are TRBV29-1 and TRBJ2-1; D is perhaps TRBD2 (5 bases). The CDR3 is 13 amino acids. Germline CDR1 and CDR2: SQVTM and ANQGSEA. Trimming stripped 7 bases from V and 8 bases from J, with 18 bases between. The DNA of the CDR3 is TGCAGCGCGTGCGGGCTACCTGCGGATGAGCAGTTCTTC. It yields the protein CSACGLPADEQFF.

CDR3 bases: TGTGCCAGCAGTTACTCATCGTGGGAGCAGTTCTTC. This translates into CASSYSSWEQFF. The rearrangement links TRBV6-6 to TRBJ2-1; D is unclear. Trimming removed 0 bases at V and 10 bases at J, with 7 bases between. CDR1 is MNHNY and CDR2 is SVGAGI in the germline V gene (reference sequence). There are 12 residues in the CDR3.

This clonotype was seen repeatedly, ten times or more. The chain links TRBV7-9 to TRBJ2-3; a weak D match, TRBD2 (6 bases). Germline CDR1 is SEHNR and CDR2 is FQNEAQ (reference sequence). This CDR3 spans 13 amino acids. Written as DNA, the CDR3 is TGTGCAGTTAACGGGGGTTCCACAGATACGCAGTATTTT. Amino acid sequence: CAVNGGSTDTQYF.

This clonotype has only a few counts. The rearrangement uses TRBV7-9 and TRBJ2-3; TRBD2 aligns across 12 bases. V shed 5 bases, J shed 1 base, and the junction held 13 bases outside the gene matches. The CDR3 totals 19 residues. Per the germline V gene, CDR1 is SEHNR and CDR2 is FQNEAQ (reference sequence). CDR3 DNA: TGTGCCAGCAGCCCGGATTTGACTAGCGGGAGCTCTGGCACAGATACGCAGTATTTT. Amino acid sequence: CASSPDLTSGSSGTDTQYF.

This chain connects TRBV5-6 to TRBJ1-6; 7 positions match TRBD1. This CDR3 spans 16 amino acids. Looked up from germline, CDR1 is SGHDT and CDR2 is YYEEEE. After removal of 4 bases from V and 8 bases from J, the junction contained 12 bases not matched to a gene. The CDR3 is CASSRQGGRSHSPLHF. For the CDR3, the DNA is TGTGCCAGCAGCCGTCAGGGGGGCAGGAGTCATTCACCCCTCCACTTT.

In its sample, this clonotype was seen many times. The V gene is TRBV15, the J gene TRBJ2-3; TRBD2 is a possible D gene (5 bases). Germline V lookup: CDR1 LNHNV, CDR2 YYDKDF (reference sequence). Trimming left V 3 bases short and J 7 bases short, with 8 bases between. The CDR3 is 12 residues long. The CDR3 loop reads CATSSGSNTQYF. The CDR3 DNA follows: TGTGCCACCAGCAGTGGGAGTAATACGCAGTATTTT.

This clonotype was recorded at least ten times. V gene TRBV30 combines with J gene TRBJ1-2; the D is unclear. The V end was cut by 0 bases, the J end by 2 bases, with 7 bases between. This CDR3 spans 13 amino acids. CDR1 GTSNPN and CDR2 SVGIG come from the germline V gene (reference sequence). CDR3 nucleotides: TGTGCCTGGAGTGTAGATGAGAACTATGGCTACACCTTC. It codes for CAWSVDENYGYTF.

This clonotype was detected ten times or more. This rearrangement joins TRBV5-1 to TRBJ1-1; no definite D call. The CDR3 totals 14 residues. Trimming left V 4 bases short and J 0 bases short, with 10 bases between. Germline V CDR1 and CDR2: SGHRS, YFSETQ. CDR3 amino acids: CASSPPSMNTEAFF. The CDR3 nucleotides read TGCGCCAGCAGCCCTCCTTCCATGAACACTGAAGCTTTCTTT.

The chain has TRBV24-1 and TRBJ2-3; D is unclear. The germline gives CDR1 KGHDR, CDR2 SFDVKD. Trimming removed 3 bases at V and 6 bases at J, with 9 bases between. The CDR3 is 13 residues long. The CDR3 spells CATSDPSRDTQYF. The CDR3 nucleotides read TGTGCCACCAGTGATCCATCTAGGGATACGCAGTATTTT.

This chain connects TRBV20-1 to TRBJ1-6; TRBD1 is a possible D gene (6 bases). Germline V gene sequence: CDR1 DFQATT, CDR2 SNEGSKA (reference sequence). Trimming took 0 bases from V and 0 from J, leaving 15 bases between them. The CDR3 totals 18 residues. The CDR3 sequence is CSARESYREASYNSPLHF. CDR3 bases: TGCAGTGCTAGAGAGAGTTACAGGGAGGCCTCCTATAATTCACCCCTCCACTTT.

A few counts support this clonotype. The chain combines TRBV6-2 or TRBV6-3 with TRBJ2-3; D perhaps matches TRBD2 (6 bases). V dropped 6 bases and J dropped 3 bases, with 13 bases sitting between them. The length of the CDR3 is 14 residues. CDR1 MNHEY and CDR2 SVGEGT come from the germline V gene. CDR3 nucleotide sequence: TGTGCCAGCAGATCCGCCGGGAGAACAGATACGCAGTATTTT. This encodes CASRSAGRTDTQYF.

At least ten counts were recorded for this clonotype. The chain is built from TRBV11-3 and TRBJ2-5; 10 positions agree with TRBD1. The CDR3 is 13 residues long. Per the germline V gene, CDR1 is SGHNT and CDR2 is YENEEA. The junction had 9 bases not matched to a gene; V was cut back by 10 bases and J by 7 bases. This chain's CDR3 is CAIGQGGPGTQYF. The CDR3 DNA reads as TGTGCCATTGGACAGGGGGGCCCAGGGACCCAGTACTTC.

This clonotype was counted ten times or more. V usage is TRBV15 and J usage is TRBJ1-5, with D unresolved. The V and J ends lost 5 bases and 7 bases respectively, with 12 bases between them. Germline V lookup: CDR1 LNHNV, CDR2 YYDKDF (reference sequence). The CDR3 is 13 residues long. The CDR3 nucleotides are TGTGCCACCAGCCTCCTCCCGGGGCAGCCCCAGCATTTT. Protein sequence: CATSLLPGQPQHF. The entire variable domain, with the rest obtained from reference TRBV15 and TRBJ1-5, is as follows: DAMVIQNPRYQVTQFGKPVTLSCSQTLNHNVMYWYQQKSSQAPKLLFHYYDKDFNNEADTPDNFQSRRPNTSFCFLDIRSPGLGDTAMYLCATSLLPGQPQHFGDGTRLSIL.